This entry features one T cell receptor beta chain sequence. Its cognate antigen has yet to be identified. No qualities accompany the bases; no much larger clone lies one base away. This record comes from a study of OX40 agonist ivuxolimab in advanced cancers. For context, the study as a whole: The costimulatory receptor OX40 (CD134) was targeted by ivuxolimab, a fully human IgG2 agonistic monoclonal antibody. Intravenous ivuxolimab was administered to patients every 2 weeks at six dose levels: 0.01, 0.1, 0.3, 1.5, 3 and 10 mg/kg. Of the approximately 50 dose-escalation patients, hepatocellular carcinoma was present in approximately 20, melanoma in around 15, renal cell carcinoma in 9 and head and neck cancer in 9. In the dose-escalation cohort, more than 80% of patients were male, and the mean age was 60 years with a range of roughly 20 to 85. Prior anti-PD-1, anti-PD-L1 or anti-CTLA-4 therapy was permitted, and checkpoint inhibitors had been received by more than 35% of dose-escalation patients. Partial responses were achieved by three dose-escalation patients, of whom one had hepatocellular carcinoma and two had cutaneous melanoma. Peripheral TCRbeta sequencing was intended to test whether TCR sequence diversity was altered and clonal T-cell expansion was caused by ivuxolimab. The monotherapy dose-escalation portion (N ≈ 55 patients) of the phase I ivuxolimab trial is reported in the paper. The study at large found these results: The antigen specificity of the peripheral T cells that underwent clonal expansion was not determined. On average, CD8+ T cells showed more expanded clones than CD4+ T cells after ivuxolimab. Low levels of normalized T-cell clonal expansion were also seen in some patients who did not respond. In the 0.1-3.0 mg/kg groups, partial responders had among the lowest normalized peripheral clonal expansion, particularly in CD8+ T cells. At doses from 0.1 to 3.0 mg/kg, clonal expansion was seen in both CD4+ and CD8+ blood T cells between baseline and week 6.

Patients with a history of autoimmune disease or receiving systemic immunosuppression were excluded from the trial. Peripheral blood for TCR sequencing was collected from all dose cohorts at baseline, on cycle 4 day 1, and on cycle 7 day 1. The samples were drawn from a first-in-human, open-label, multicenter phase I dose-escalation trial of ivuxolimab. Adults with locally advanced or metastatic head and neck squamous cell, hepatocellular, melanoma or renal cell carcinoma were enrolled in the trial. Before TCR sequencing, CD4+ T cells and CD8+ T cells from peripheral blood were sorted into separate populations. In the germline V gene (reference sequence), CDR1 corresponds to SGHNT and CDR2 to YYREEE. For this chain, trimming is 1 base at the V end and 2 bases at the J end, and the number of junction bases without a gene match is 13. The CDR3, cysteine through phenylalanine, is 18 amino acids long. Just CDR3 DNA is preserved here, 54 bases in frame from base 1.

To sequence the TCRbeta CDR3 region, genomic DNA was isolated from the sorted cells. The immunoSEQ Assay was used to sequence the TCRbeta CDR3 regions. TCRdb stores this immuneACCESS table with in-frame sequences only. Part of the clones is absent; in the studies checked, under half of the shortfall reflects unresolved V genes, and no reason is known for the rest. Recorded for this sample are roughly 77,000 clones; about 84% of them occurred a single time. The ten top clones hold about 0.51% of the sample. This clonotype originated in an adult with an advanced solid tumor such as melanoma, head and neck, liver or kidney cancer. Sample: CD4+ or CD8+ T cells sorted from blood, taken in a trial of the OX40 agonist ivuxolimab. The chain is encoded by TRBV5-4 joined to TRBJ2-5, with 8 junctional bases fitting TRBD1. The CDR3 protein sequence reads: CASSLLSSGGAFQETQYF. In nucleotide form, the sequence is TGTGCCAGCAGCTTGTTGTCATCAGGGGGCGCTTTTCAAGAGACCCAGTACTTC.